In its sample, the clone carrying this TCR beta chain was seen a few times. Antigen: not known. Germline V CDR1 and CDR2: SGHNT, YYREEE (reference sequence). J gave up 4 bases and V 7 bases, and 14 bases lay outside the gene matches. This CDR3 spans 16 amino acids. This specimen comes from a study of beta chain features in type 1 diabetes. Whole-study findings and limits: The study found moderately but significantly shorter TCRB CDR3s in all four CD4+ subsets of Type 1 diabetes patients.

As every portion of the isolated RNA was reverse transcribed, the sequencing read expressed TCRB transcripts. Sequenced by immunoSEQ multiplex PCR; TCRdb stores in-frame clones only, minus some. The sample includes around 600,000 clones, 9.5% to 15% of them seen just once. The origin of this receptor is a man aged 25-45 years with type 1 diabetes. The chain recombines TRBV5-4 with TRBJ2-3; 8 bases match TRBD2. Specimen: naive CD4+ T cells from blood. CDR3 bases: TGTGCCAGCCACCGGGAGTACGGGGGGGCGGCAGATACGCAGTATTTT. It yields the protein CASHREYGGAADTQYF.